Listed here is a single T cell receptor beta chain. This record belongs to a study of shared clonotypes between healthy human individuals. The table came from immunoSEQ multiplex PCR; TCRdb's copy has only in-frame clones and leaves some out. Of roughly 2.5 million clones listed, roughly nine tenths were seen once; the top ten hold around 0.14%. Trimming removed 1 base from V and 6 bases from J, with 12 bases in between. This CDR3 contains 14 residues. Germline assignment: CDR1 SNHLY and CDR2 FYNNEI. V gene TRBV2 combines with J gene TRBJ1-1, with a tentative D call TRBD1 (5 bases). Material: naive CD4+ T cells sorted from blood. Subset here: CD45RA+ positively selected. This sequence was found in a man younger than 35 in good health. The chain's CDR3 is CASSEDRGVAEAFF. The CDR3 DNA reads TGTGCCAGCAGTGAAGATAGGGGTGTTGCTGAAGCTTTCTTT.